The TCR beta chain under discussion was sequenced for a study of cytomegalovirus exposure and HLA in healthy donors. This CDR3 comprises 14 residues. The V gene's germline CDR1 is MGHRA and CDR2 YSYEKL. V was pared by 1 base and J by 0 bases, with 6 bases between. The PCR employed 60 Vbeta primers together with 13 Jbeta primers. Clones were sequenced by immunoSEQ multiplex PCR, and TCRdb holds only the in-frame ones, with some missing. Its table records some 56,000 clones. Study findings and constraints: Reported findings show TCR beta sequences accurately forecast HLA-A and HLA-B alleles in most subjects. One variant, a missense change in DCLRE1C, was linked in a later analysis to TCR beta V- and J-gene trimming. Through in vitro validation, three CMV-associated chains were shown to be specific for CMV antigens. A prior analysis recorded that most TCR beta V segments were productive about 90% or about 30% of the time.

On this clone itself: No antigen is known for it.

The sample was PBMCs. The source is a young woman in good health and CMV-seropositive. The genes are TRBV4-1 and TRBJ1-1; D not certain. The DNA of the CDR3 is TGCGCCAGCAGCCAAGGACAAATGAACACTGAAGCTTTCTTT. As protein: CASSQGQMNTEAFF.